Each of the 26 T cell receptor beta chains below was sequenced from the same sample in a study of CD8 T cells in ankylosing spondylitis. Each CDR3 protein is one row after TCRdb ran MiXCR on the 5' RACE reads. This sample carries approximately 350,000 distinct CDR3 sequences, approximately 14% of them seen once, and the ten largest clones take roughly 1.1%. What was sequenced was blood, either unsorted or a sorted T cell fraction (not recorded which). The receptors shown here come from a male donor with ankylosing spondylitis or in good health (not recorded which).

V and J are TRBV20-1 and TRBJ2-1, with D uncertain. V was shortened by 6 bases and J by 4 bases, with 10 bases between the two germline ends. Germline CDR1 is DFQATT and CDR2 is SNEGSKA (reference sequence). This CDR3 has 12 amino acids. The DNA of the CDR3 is TGCAGTGCCAATGGTGCATACAATGAGCAGTTCTTC. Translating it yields CSANGAYNEQFF.

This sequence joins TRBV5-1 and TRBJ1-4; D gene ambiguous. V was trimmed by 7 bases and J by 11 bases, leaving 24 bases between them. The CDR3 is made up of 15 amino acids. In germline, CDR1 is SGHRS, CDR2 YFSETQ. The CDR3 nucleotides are TGCGCCAGCGCTTCGGAGAGTAGGCGCCCCGGGAAACTGTTTTTT. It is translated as CASASESRRPGKLFF.

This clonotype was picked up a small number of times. CDR3 protein: CATNQGQIYGYTF. The CDR3 nucleotides read TGTGCCACCAACCAGGGACAGATCTATGGCTACACCTTC. The chain combines TRBV15 with TRBJ1-2; TRBD1 agrees at 7 bases. Germline V lookup: CDR1 LNHNV, CDR2 YYDKDF (reference sequence). The CDR3 is made up of 13 amino acids. Trimming took 7 bases from V and 4 from J; bases not matched to a gene: 6.

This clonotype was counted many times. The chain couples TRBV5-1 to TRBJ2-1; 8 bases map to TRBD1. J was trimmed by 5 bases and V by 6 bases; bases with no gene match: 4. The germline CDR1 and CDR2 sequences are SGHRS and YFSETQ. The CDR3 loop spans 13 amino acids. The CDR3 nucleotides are TGCGCCAGCACTCGGGACAGGCACAATGAGCAGTTCTTC. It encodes CASTRDRHNEQFF.

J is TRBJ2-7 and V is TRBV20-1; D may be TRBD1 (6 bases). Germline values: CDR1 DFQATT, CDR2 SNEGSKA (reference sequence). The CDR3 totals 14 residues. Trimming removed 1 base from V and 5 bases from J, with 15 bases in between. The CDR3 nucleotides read TGCAGTGCTAGAGGCCCACAGGGTATGCACGAGCAGTACTTC. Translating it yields CSARGPQGMHEQYF.

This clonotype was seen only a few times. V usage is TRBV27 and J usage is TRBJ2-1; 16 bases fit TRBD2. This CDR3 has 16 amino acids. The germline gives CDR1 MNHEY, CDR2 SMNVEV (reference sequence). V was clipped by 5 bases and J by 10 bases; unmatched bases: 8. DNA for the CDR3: TGTGCCAGCAGTCCGAAGGGACTAGCGGGAGGGGGCGAGCAGTTCTTC. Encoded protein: CASSPKGLAGGGEQFF.

The CDR3 DNA follows: TGTGCCAGCAGCATACCGAATTCACCCCTCCACTTT. This encodes CASSIPNSPLHF. The genes are TRBV7-8 and TRBJ1-6; the D is unclear. The CDR3 spans 12 residues. Germline lookup yields CDR1 SGHVS and CDR2 FQNEAQ. Between the trimmed V and J ends, which lost 5 bases and 7 bases, there was a span of 6 bases.

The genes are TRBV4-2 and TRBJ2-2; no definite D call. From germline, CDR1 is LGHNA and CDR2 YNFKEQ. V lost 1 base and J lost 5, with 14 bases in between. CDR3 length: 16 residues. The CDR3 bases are TGTGCCAGCAGCCAAGTGACTCCCTTAGGGACCGGGGAGCTGTTTTTT. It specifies CASSQVTPLGTGELFF.

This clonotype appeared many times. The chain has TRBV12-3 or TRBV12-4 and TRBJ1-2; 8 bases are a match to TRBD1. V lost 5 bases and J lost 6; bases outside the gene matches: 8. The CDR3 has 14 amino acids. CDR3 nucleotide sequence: TGTGCCAGCAGTGAGACAGGGGCGGGACATGGCTACACCTTC. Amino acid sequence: CASSETGAGHGYTF.

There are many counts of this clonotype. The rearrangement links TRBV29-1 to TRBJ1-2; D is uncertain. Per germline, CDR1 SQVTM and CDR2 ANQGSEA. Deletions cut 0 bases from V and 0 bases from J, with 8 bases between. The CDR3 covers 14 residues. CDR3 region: CSVEDLTANYGYTF. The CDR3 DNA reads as TGCAGCGTTGAAGATCTTACGGCTAACTATGGCTACACCTTC.

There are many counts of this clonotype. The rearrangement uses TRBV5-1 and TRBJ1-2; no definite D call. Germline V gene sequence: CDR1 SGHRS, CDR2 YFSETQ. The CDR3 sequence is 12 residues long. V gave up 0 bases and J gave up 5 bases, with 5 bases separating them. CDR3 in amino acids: CASSLDRYGYTF. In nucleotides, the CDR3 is TGCGCCAGCAGCTTGGATCGGTATGGCTACACCTTC.

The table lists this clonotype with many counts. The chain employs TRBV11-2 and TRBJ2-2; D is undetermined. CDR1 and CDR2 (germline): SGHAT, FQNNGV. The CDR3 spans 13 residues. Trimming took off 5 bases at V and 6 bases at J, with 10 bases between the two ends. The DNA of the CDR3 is TGTGCCAGCAGCGTGGAGAAGCCCGGGGAGCTGTTTTTT. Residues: CASSVEKPGELFF. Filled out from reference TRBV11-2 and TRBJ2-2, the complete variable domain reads EAGVAQSPRYKIIEKRQSVAFWCNPISGHATLYWYQQILGQGPKLLIQFQNNGVVDDSQLPKDRFSAERLKGVDSTLKIQPAKLEDSAVYLCASSVEKPGELFFGEGSRLTVL.

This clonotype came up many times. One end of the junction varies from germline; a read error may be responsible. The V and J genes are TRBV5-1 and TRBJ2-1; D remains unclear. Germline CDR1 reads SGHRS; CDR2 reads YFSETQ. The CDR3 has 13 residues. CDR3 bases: TGTGCCAGCAGCTCCGGCTCTTACAATGAGCAGTTCTTC. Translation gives CASSSGSYNEQFF.

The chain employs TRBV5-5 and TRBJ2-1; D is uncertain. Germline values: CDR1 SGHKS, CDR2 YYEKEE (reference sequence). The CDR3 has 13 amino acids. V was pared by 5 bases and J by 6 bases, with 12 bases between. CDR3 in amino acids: CASSYDGSNEQFF. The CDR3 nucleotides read TGTGCCAGCAGTTACGACGGATCCAATGAGCAGTTCTTC.

CDR3 bases: TGTGCCAGCAGCTCCCGGGACAGGGCCTACAATGAGCAGTTCTTC. It translates to CASSSRDRAYNEQFF. The rearrangement uses TRBV9 and TRBJ2-1; 9 bases map to TRBD1. V was clipped by 4 bases and J by 2 bases; unmatched bases: 4. Germline V lookup: CDR1 SGDLS, CDR2 YYNGEE. There are 15 residues in the CDR3. Full variable domain (missing parts from reference TRBV9 and TRBJ2-1): DSGVTQTPKHLITATGQRVTLRCSPRSGDLSVYWYQQSLDQGLQFLIQYYNGEERAKGNILERFSAQQFPDLHSELNLSSLELGDSALYFCASSSRDRAYNEQFFGPGTRLTVL.

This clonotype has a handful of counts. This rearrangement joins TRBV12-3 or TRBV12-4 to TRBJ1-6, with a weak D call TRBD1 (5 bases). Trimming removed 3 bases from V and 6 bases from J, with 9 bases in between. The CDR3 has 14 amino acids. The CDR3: CASSLQGSNSPLHF. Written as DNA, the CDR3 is TGTGCCAGCAGTTTGCAGGGAAGTAATTCACCCCTCCACTTT.

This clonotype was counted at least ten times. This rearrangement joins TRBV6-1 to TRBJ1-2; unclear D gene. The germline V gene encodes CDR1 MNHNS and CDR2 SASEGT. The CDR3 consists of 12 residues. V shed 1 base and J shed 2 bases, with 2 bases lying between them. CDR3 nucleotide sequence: TGTGCCAGCAGTGAAGGGAACTATGGCTACACCTTC. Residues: CASSEGNYGYTF.

The DNA of the CDR3 is TGTGCCAGCAGTTTCGGTGGGACTAGCGGGAGGCCCTACGAGCAGTACTTC. Translation: CASSFGGTSGRPYEQYF. The J gene is TRBJ2-7, the V gene TRBV12-3 or TRBV12-4; 15 nucleotides line up with TRBD2. V lost 3 bases, J lost 2 bases, and 5 bases stayed unmatched. The CDR3 sequence is 17 residues long.

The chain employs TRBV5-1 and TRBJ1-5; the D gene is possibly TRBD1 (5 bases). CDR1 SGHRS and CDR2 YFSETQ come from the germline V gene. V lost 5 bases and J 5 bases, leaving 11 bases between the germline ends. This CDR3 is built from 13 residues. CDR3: CASRQAPDQPQHF. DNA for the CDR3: TGCGCCAGCAGACAGGCCCCCGATCAGCCCCAGCATTTT. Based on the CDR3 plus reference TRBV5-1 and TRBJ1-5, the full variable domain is KAGVTQTPRYLIKTRGQQVTLSCSPISGHRSVSWYQQTPGQGLQFLFEYFSETQRNKGNFPGRFSGRQFSNSRSEMNVSTLELGDSALYLCASRQAPDQPQHFGDGTRLSIL.

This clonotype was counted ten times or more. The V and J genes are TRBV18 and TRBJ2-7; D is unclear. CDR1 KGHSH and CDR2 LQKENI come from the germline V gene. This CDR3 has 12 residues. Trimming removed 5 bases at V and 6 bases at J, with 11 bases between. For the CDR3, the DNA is TGTGCCAGCTCAGAGGTCTTTCCCGAGCAGTACTTC. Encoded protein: CASSEVFPEQYF.

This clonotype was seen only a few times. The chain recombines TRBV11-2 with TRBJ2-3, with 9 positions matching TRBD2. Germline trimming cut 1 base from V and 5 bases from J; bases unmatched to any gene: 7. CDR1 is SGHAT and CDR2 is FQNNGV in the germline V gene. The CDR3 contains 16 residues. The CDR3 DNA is TGTGCCAGCAGCTTAGGGGATCAACTAGCGGGAGATACGCAGTATTTT. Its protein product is CASSLGDQLAGDTQYF.

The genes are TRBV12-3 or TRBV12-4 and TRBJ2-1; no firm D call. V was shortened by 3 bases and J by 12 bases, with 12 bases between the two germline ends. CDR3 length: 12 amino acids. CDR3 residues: CASSLDPLGQFF. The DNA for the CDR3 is TGTGCCAGCAGTTTGGACCCCCTAGGGCAGTTCTTC.

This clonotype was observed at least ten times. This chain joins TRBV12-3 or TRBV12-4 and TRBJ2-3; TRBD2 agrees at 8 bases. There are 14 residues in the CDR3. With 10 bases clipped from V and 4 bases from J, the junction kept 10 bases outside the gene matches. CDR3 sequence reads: CATTGLGGPDTQYF. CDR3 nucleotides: TGTGCCACCACGGGACTAGGAGGCCCAGATACGCAGTATTTT.

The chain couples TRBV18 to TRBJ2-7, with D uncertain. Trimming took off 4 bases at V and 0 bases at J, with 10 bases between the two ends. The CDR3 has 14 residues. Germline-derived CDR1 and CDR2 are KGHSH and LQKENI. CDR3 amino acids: CASSRVAYSYEQYF. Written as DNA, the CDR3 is TGTGCCAGCTCACGTGTAGCCTACTCCTACGAGCAGTACTTC.

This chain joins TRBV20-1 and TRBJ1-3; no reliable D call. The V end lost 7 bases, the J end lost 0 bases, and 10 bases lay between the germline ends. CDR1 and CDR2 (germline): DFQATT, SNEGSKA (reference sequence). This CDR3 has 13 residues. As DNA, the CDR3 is TGCAGTGTTCCGAGACACTCTGGAAACACCATATATTTT. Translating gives CSVPRHSGNTIYF.

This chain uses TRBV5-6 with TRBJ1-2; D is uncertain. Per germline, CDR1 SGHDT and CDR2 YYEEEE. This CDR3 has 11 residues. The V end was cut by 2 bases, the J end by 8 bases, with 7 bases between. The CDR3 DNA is TGTGCCAGCAGCTTTTCATCCGGCTACACCTTC. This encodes CASSFSSGYTF.